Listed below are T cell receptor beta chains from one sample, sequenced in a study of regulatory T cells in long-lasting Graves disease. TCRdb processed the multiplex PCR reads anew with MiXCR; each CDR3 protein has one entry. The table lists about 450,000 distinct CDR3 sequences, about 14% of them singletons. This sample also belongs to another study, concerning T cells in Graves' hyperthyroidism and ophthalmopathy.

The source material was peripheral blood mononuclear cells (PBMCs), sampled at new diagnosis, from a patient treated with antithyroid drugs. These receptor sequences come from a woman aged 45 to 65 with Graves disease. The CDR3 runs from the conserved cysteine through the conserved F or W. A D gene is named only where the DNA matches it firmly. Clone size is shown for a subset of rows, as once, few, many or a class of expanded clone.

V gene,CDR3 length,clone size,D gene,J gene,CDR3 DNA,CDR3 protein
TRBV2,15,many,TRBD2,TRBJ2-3,TGTGCCAGCAGACCCGGACTAGCGGGAAGAGATACGCAGTATTTT,CASRPGLAGRDTQYF
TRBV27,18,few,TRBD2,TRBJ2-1,TGTGCCAGCAGTTTTTGGACTAGCGGGAGGGAGTCCTACAATGAGCAGTTCTTC,CASSFWTSGRESYNEQFF
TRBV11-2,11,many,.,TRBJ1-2,TGTGCCAGCAGCTTAGTCACAACCTACACCTTC,CASSLVTTYTF
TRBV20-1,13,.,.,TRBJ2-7,TGCAGTGCTAGCCCCGGGCCGAGGTACGAGCAGTACTTC,CSASPGPRYEQYF
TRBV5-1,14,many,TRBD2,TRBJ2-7,TGCGCCAGCAGCTTGGGGACTAGCTCCTACGAGCAGTACTTC,CASSLGTSSYEQYF
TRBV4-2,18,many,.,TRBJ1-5,TGTGCCAGCAGCCAAGAGTGGGACATACGTTGGGGCAATCAGCCCCAGCATTTT,CASSQEWDIRWGNQPQHF
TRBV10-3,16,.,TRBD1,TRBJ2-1,TGTGCCATCACCGAACCAGGACAGGGAGAATTCAATGAGCAGTTCTTC,CAITEPGQGEFNEQFF
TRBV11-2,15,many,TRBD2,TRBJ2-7,TGTGCCAGCAGCTTAGTAGCGGGCCTATCCTACGAGCAGTACTTC,CASSLVAGLSYEQYF
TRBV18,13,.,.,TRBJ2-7,TGTGCCAGCTCACCACCCCAGACAGAAGAGCAGTACTTC,CASSPPQTEEQYF
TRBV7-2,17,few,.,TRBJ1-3,TGTGCCAGCAGCTTAGTAGGGACTGACCTCTCTGGAAACACCATATATTTT,CASSLVGTDLSGNTIYF
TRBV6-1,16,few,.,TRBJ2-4,TGTGCCAGCAGTGAAGCGAGACAGAGGGACAAAAACATTCAGTACTTC,CASSEARQRDKNIQYF
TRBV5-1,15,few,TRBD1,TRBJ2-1,TGCGCCAGCAGCTTACAGGGGTTCTCCTACAATGAGCAGTTCTTC,CASSLQGFSYNEQFF
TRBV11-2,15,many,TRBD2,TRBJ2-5,TGTGCCAGCAGCTTGACTAGCGCGTACCAAGAGACCCAGTACTTC,CASSLTSAYQETQYF
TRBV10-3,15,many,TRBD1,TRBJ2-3,TGTGCCATCAGTGAACAGGGGGCGGTCACAGATACGCAGTATTTT,CAISEQGAVTDTQYF
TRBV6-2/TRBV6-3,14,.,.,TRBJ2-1,TGTGCCAGCAGTGTACTCGGAGGGGGCGATGAGCAGTTCTTC,CASSVLGGGDEQFF
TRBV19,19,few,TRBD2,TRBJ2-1,TGTGCCAGTAGTATGTTCCCCAGCGGGACGAGGAGCTCCTACAATGGGCAGTTCTTC,CASSMFPSGTRSSYNGQFF
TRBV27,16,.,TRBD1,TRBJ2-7,TGTGCCAGCAGTTCTACCCGGGACAGGGGGGACCACGAGCAGTACTTC,CASSSTRDRGDHEQYF
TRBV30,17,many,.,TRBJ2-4,TGTGCCTGGAGTGTACGAACCTTTGGGGGGGCCAAAAACATTCAGTACTTC,CAWSVRTFGGAKNIQYF
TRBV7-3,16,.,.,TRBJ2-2,TGTGCCAGCAGCTCGATCTTCGGTCCGAACACCGGGGAGCTGTTTTTT,CASSSIFGPNTGELFF
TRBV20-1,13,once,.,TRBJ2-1,TGCAGTGCTAGTTGGTTCGGCTACAATGGGCAGTTCTTC,CSASWFGYNGQFF
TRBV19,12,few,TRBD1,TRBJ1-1,TGTGCCAGTAACGACAGGGAGCAAGAAGCTTTCTTT,CASNDREQEAFF
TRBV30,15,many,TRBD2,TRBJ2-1,TGTGCCTTGGACAGTCTAGCGGGTGAATACAATGAGCAGTTCTTC,CALDSLAGEYNEQFF
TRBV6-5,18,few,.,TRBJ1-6,TGTGCCAGCAGTTCGCCGGCTGCGGGGGGCTCCTATAATTCACCCCTCCACTTT,CASSSPAAGGSYNSPLHF
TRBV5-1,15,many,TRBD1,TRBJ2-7,TGCGCCAGCAGCGGTTACCGGGACAGCCGCTACGAGCAGTACTTC,CASSGYRDSRYEQYF
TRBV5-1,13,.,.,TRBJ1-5,TGCGCCAGCGCCCAGATGAGCAATCAGCCCCAGCATTTT,CASAQMSNQPQHF
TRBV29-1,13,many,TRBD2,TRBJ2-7,TGCAGCGTTTTGGCGGGAGGTCGGTACGAGCAGTACTTC,CSVLAGGRYEQYF
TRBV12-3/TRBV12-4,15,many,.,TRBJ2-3,TGTGCCAGCAGTCTCCGGCAGGGGAGCACAGATACGCAGTATTTT,CASSLRQGSTDTQYF
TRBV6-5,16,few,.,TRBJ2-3,TGTGCCAGCAGTTACTCTACGGGGGAGATCACAGATACGCAGTATTTT,CASSYSTGEITDTQYF
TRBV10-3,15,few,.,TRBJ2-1,TGTGCCATCAGTGGTCCTGGTAGCGGCTACAATGAGCAGTTCTTC,CAISGPGSGYNEQFF
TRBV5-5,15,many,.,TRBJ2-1,TGTGCCAGCAGCTTGGACTGGGGGTACTACAATGAGCAGTTCTTC,CASSLDWGYYNEQFF
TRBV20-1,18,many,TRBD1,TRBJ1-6,TGCAGTGCTAGAGATCACGCCGGACAGGGGGCTTATAATTCACCCCTCCACTTT,CSARDHAGQGAYNSPLHF
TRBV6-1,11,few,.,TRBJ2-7,TGTGCCAGCCCCGGACCAAGGGAGCAGTACTTC,CASPGPREQYF
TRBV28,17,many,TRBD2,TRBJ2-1,TGTGCCAGCAGCCTAGCGGGAGGGGGGGGGATATACAATGAGCAGTTCTTC,CASSLAGGGGIYNEQFF
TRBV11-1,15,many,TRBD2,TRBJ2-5,TGTGCCAGCAGTTCTACCGGGACTAGCCACGAGACCCAGTACTTC,CASSSTGTSHETQYF
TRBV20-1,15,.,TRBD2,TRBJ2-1,TGCAGTGCTGGGACTAGCGGGGTTCGGAGGAATGAGCAGTTCTTC,CSAGTSGVRRNEQFF
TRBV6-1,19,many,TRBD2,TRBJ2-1,TGTGCCAGCAGTGATCTGACTAGCGGGGTGGGCCTCTCCTACAATGAGCAGTTCTTC,CASSDLTSGVGLSYNEQFF
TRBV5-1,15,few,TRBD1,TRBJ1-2,TGCGCCAGCAGCTTACAGGGACAGGGTGACTATGGCTACACCTTC,CASSLQGQGDYGYTF
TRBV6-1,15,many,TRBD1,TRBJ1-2,TGTGCCAGCAGACCCGGACAGGGGGCGATTTATGGCTACACCTTC,CASRPGQGAIYGYTF
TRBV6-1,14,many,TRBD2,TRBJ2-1,TGTGCCAGCAGTGATTGGGGAGGGTACAATGAGCAGTTCTTC,CASSDWGGYNEQFF
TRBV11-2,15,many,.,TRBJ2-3,TGTGCCAGCAGCTTAGGTGGACTACTCACAGATACGCAGTATTTT,CASSLGGLLTDTQYF
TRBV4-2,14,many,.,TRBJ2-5,TGTGCCAGCAGCCAAGACGGCCAGGGTGAGACCCAGTACTTC,CASSQDGQGETQYF
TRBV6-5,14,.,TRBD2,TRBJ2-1,TGTGCCAGCAGTTACTCGGGAGGGAACAATGAGCAGTTCTTC,CASSYSGGNNEQFF
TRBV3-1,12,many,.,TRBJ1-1,TGTGCCAGCAGCCAAGGCACAGCCGGAGCTTTCTTT,CASSQGTAGAFF
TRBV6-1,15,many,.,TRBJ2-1,TGTGCCAGCAGGACCATCGGACCGAAATACAATGAGCAGTTCTTC,CASRTIGPKYNEQFF